The clone carrying this T cell receptor (beta chain) was detected many times. This record belongs to a study of blood T cell repertoires in COVID-19. Background on the study: Acute-phase and convalescent COVID-19 samples originated in the United States, Italy and Spain. Sources were T cells, B-cell-depleted T cells, or PBMCs; the material itself was cDNA or gDNA.

Germline CDR1 and CDR2: LNHDA and SQIVND (reference sequence). Deletions cut 2 bases from V and 2 bases from J, with 12 bases between. CDR3 length equals 15 residues. This table comes from immunoSEQ multiplex PCR, and its TCRdb copy is limited to in-frame clones, with some not included. The profile shows just over 80,000 clones, around 80% of them singletons. Sequencing used peripheral blood. The TCR sequence derives from an elderly woman with active or convalescent COVID-19. The gene calls are TRBV19 and TRBJ1-2, with D possibly matching TRBD1 (6 bases). This CDR3 is CASSITGLQNYGYTF. The CDR3 DNA is TGTGCCAGTAGTATAACAGGGCTACAGAACTATGGCTACACCTTC.